The table lists the clone carrying this T cell receptor beta chain with a count of one. The data belong to a study of blood T cell repertoires in COVID-19. Study background: Samples came from the United States, Italy and Spain, spanning acute and convalescent COVID-19. From T cells, B-cell-depleted T cells, or PBMCs came the material, which was cDNA or gDNA.

Trimming took 1 base from V and 5 from J; bases not matched to a gene: 5. Germline values: CDR1 SGHAT, CDR2 FQNNGV. The CDR3 sequence is 15 residues long. Sequencing used immunoSEQ multiplex PCR; TCRdb keeps in-frame clones, though not all of them. Of fewer than 500,000 clones in the sample, around 89% were seen once. This receptor was identified in a woman aged 30 to 39 with acute or convalescent COVID-19. V and J are TRBV11-2 and TRBJ2-1; TRBD1 matches 7 bases. Source material: peripheral blood. For the CDR3, the DNA is TGTGCCAGCAGCTTAGGGGGACAGACAAACAATGAGCAGTTCTTC. This gives the protein CASSLGGQTNNEQFF.